One TCR beta chain is described in this entry. This specimen comes from a study of cytomegalovirus exposure and HLA in healthy donors. Germline V gene data show CDR1 as MGHDK and CDR2 as SYGVNS. V dropped 1 base and J dropped 5 bases, with 11 bases sitting between them. CDR3 length: 14 amino acids. The PCR made use of 60 Vbeta and 13 Jbeta primers. Per the original data handling: Per a later analysis, the number of unique TCR beta chains was around 80 million, of which some 10 million were shared. The repertoire was sequenced with immunoSEQ multiplex PCR; TCRdb's copy has only in-frame clones and lacks some. The DNA gave D and trimming, while V, J and clone size come from that table. The data hold over 150,000 clones, with less than 90% observed a single time.

The rearrangement links TRBV25-1 to TRBJ2-5; D perhaps matches TRBD1 (5 bases). The sequencing sample was made of PBMCs. The receptor comes from a boy aged 2-9 years in good health and CMV-seronegative. CDR3 sequence (DNA): TGTGCCAGCAGTGAATTAGAAGGGGCCGAGACCCAGTACTTC. It specifies CASSELEGAETQYF.